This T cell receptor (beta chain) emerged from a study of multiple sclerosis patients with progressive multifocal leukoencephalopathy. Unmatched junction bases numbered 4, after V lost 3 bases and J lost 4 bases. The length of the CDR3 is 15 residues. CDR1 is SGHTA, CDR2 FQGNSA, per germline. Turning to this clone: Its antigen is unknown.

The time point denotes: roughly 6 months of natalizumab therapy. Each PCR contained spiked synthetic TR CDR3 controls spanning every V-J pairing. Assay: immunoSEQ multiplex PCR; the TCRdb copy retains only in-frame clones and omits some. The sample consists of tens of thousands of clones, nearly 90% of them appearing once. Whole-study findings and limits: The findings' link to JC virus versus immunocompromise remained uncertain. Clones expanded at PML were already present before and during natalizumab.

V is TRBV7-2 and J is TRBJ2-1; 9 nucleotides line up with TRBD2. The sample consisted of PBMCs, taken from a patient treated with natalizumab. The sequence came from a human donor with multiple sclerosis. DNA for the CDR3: TGTGCCAGCAGCTTCGGCGGGAGGGCATACAATGAGCAGTTCTTC. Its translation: CASSFGGRAYNEQFF.